The clone carrying this T cell receptor beta chain was detected once. The CDR3 has 15 residues. V lost 5 bases, J lost 0 bases, and 13 bases lay in between. Germline V lookup: CDR1 LNHDA, CDR2 SQIVND (reference sequence). TCRdb's copy holds only in-frame clones and misses some; the assay was immunoSEQ multiplex PCR. The sample lists fewer than 65,000 clones; 85% to 90% were seen once. The record originates from a study of T cell clones after liver transplantation. Looking at the study overall: Graft-donor-reactive sequences were compared with third-party-reactive TCRbeta sequences from pre-transplant mixed lymphocyte reactions. Blood was drawn pre-transplant, before withdrawal, and after full or failed withdrawal. Without induction therapy, subjects received standard immunosuppression until 12-24 months post-transplant.

Sorting of unstimulated PBMCs yielded separate CD3+CD4+ and CD3+CD8+ fractions. This clonotype originated in a human patient who received a liver transplant. Some T cells here may be from the graft donor. The chain carries TRBV19 and TRBJ1-1, with D uncertain. Sequencing was performed on CD8+ T cells from blood, taken 12 months after liver transplant. CDR3 sequence (DNA): TGTGCCAGTAGTCTCCTTGGACGGATGAACACTGAAGCTTTCTTT. This gives the protein CASSLLGRMNTEAFF.